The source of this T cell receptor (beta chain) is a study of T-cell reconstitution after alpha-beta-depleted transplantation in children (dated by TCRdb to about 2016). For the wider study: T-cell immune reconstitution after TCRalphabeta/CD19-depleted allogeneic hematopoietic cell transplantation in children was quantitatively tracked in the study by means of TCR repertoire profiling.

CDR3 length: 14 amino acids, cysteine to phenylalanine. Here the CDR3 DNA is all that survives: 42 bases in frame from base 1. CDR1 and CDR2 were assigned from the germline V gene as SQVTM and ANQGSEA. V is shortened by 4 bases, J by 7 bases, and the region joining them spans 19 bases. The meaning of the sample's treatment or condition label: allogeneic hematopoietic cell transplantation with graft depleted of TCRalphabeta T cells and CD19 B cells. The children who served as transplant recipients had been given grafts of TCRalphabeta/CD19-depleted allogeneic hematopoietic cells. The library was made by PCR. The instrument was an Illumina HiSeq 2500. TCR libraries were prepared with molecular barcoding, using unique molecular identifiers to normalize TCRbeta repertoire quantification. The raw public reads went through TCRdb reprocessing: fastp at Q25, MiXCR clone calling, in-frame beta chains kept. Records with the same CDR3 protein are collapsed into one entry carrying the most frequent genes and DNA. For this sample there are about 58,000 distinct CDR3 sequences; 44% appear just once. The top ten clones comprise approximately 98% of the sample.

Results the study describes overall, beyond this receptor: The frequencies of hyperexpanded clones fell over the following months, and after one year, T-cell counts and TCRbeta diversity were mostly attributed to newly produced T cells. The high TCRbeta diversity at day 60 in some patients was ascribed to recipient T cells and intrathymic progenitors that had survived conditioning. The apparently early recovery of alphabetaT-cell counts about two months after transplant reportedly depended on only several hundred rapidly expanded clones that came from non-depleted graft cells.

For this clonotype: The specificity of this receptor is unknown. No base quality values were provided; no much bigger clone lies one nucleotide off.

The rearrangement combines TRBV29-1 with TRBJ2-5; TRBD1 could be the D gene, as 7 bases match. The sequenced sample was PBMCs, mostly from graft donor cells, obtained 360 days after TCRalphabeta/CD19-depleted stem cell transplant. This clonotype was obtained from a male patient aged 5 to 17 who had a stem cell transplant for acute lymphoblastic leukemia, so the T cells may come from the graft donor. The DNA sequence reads TGCAGCGTTGTTAAAGGGGCGCAGGGGGGGACCCAGTACTTC. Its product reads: CSVVKGAQGGTQYF.